The entry that follows covers one T cell receptor (beta chain) sequence. No antigen is known for it. Germline V lookup: CDR1 LNHDA, CDR2 SQIVND (reference sequence). CDR3 length equals 17 residues. V shed 4 bases and J 5 bases; nucleotides not matched to a gene: 13. Some clones are missing from TCRdb's copy, which holds only in-frame ones; the method was immunoSEQ multiplex PCR. The sample shows roughly 58,000 clones, around 90% of them seen only once. The data derive from a study of lymphopenia after photon versus proton radiotherapy. Study observations and caveats: Relative stability marked proton patients; photon patients lost diversity and naive cells. Post-nadir diversity loss with photons came from oligoclonal expansion, particularly CD8+ Temra cells.

The chain carries TRBV19 and TRBJ1-1; 10 bases agree with TRBD1. Sequenced here: peripheral blood, sampled from a patient treated with proton-based radiotherapy. The sequence derives from an older man with esophageal cancer. CDR3 nucleotides: TGTGCCAGTAGTAGACAGACAGGGGGCGTCGGAAGGACTGAAGCTTTCTTT. It yields the protein CASSRQTGGVGRTEAFF.